These T cell receptor beta chains were read from a single sample in a study of blood T cell repertoires in COVID-19. The protocol was immunoSEQ multiplex PCR, while the TCRdb copy is restricted to in-frame clones and leaves out a portion. The data hold 100,000 or so clones, with 85% observed a single time. The sequenced sample consisted of peripheral blood. These receptors all come from a human donor in a cohort sampled during active COVID-19. Each CDR3 is given with its conserved first and last residue. The order of the fields is J gene, clone size, V gene, D gene, CDR3 DNA, CDR3 protein. The D gene is left open where the match is weak. Expanded clones are given a class, and other clones once, few, many or no size at all.

TRBJ1-2,-,TRBV19,TRBD1,TGTGCCAGTAGTGAGGACTCGGGACAGAACTATGGCTACACCTTC,CASSEDSGQNYGYTF
TRBJ2-5,few,TRBV2,TRBD2,TGTGCCAGCAGTTACCTTCTAGCGGAGGAGACCCAGTACTTC,CASSYLLAEETQYF
TRBJ2-7,-,TRBV5-4,TRBD2,TGTGCCAGCAGCACGAGGACTAGCGGGACCTACGAGCAGTACTTC,CASSTRTSGTYEQYF
TRBJ1-6,-,TRBV9,-,TGTGCCAGCAGCGACCTTCGGGAGGGGGTCAATTCACCCCTCCACTTT,CASSDLREGVNSPLHF
TRBJ1-1,-,TRBV18,-,TGTGCCAGCTCACCAGAGCAGGGGCCCACTGAAGCTTTCTTT,CASSPEQGPTEAFF
TRBJ2-2,-,TRBV18,-,TGTGCCAGCTCACCACCGAGCAGGGTAGCCGGGGAGCTGTTTTTT,CASSPPSRVAGELFF
TRBJ1-1,-,TRBV6-5,TRBD1,TGTGCCAGCAGTCTACAGGGGGCCAGCACTGAAGCTTTCTTT,CASSLQGASTEAFF
TRBJ2-3,-,TRBV4-2,TRBD2,TGTGCCAGCAGCCAAGAAGTTTTCGGGGGGGCCTTAAATACGCAGTATTTT,CASSQEVFGGALNTQYF
TRBJ1-2,-,TRBV12-5,-,TGTGCTAGTGGTTTGGCCCTTTTTCCAGGGCTGGGAGGCTACACCTTC,CASGLALFPGLGGYTF
TRBJ1-4,-,TRBV27,-,TGTGCCAGCAGTTCGGGGGGCGCGGACGGGCTTGAAAAACTGTTTTTT,CASSSGGADGLEKLFF
TRBJ1-4,few,TRBV19,-,TGTGCCAGTAGTATCCGGGGTGAAGGTGAAAAACTGTTTTTT,CASSIRGEGEKLFF
TRBJ1-2,few,TRBV28,-,TGTGCCAGCAGTTTATCTCATGGCTACACCTTC,CASSLSHGYTF
TRBJ2-1,-,TRBV11-2,TRBD2,TGTGCCAGCAGCTTCCCAAGCGGGGGGGCAAGAGATGAGCAGTTCTTC,CASSFPSGGARDEQFF
TRBJ2-5,-,TRBV10-3,TRBD1,TGTGCCATCAGTGAGTCGACCAGACAGGGTGGCCAAGAGACCCAGTACTTC,CAISESTRQGGQETQYF
TRBJ2-3,many,TRBV10-3,TRBD1,TGTGCCATCAGTGAGACCGGGACAGTTGCTAGCACAGATACGCAGTATTTT,CAISETGTVASTDTQYF
TRBJ1-2,-,TRBV5-4,TRBD1,TGTGCCAGCAGCTCGGGACAGGGGTCCTCCGGGGGCTACACCTTC,CASSSGQGSSGGYTF
TRBJ2-2,-,TRBV5-1,TRBD2,TGCGCCAGCACCGTACTAGCGGGATACACCGGGGAGCTGTTTTTT,CASTVLAGYTGELFF
TRBJ2-1,-,TRBV27,TRBD1,TGTGCCAGCAGTTATTGGGACAGGGTTGACAATGAGCAGTTCTTC,CASSYWDRVDNEQFF
TRBJ1-3,-,TRBV6-2/TRBV6-3,TRBD1,TGTGCCAGCAGTTTCTCAGGGGACAGCAGGAATGGAAACACCATATATTTT,CASSFSGDSRNGNTIYF
TRBJ2-2,-,TRBV10-3,TRBD2,TGTGCCATCAGTCTAGGACTAGTGACGACCGGGGAGCTGTTTTTT,CAISLGLVTTGELFF
TRBJ1-1,once,TRBV6-5,-,TGTGCCAGCAGTCCACGGGGAACTAACACTGAAGCTTTCTTT,CASSPRGTNTEAFF
TRBJ2-3,-,TRBV29-1,TRBD2,TGCAGCGGGGGACTAGCGGGAGGCACAGATACGCAGTATTTT,CSGGLAGGTDTQYF
TRBJ2-1,many,TRBV2,-,TGTGCCAGTCGACTTGAACTTTACAATGAGCAGTTCTTC,CASRLELYNEQFF
TRBJ2-5,once,TRBV5-5,-,TGTGCCAGCATTGCCTTCCCGGAAGAGACCCAGTACTTC,CASIAFPEETQYF
TRBJ2-7,-,TRBV24-1,TRBD1,TGTGCCACCAGTGATCATGGTGCAGGGGGGCAGTACTTC,CATSDHGAGGQYF
TRBJ2-1,-,TRBV3-1/TRBV3-2,-,TGTGCCAGCAGCCTTGGGGCCCGCAATGAGCAGTTCTTC,CASSLGARNEQFF
TRBJ1-2,-,TRBV3-1/TRBV3-2,TRBD1,TGTGCCAGCAGCCGGACAGGGGGTAATGGCTACACCTTC,CASSRTGGNGYTF